This T cell receptor (beta chain) was sequenced in a study of cytomegalovirus exposure and HLA in healthy donors. The PCR contained 60 Vbeta and 13 Jbeta primers. Libraries were prepared by immunoSEQ multiplex PCR; TCRdb keeps only in-frame clonotypes and omits some of them. The sample includes roughly 80,000 clones, around 70% seen only once; the top ten take under 7.5%. CDR1 and CDR2 from the germline V gene are SGHNT and YYREEE (reference sequence). The CDR3 totals 18 residues. J was trimmed by 2 bases and V by 0 bases; bases with no gene match: 6. J is TRBJ2-7 and V is TRBV5-4; 15 nucleotides align to TRBD2. Sequences were obtained from PBMCs. The TCR sequence derives from a woman aged 50 to 60 in good health and CMV-seropositive. The DNA for the CDR3 is TGTGCCAGCAGCTTGGGGGGACTAGCGGGAGGAAGCGCCTACGAGCAGTACTTC. Its translation: CASSLGGLAGGSAYEQYF. The entire variable domain, with the rest obtained from reference TRBV5-4 and TRBJ2-7, is as follows: ETGVTQSPTHLIKTRGQQVTLRCSSQSGHNTVSWYQQALGQGPQFIFQYYREEENGRGNFPPRFSGLQFPNYSSELNVNALELDDSALYLCASSLGGLAGGSAYEQYFGPGTRLTVT.